A selection of T cell receptor beta chains follows, all from one sample in a study of blood T cell repertoires in COVID-19. Repertoires were generated with immunoSEQ multiplex PCR, while TCRdb's copy carries only in-frame clones and drops some. Seen here are about 300,000 clones, roughly 89% observed once, and the top ten hold approximately 5.5%. Sequenced: PBMCs or T cells enriched from blood (not recorded which). The origin of the receptors is a man aged 55 to 70 who had recovered from COVID-19. CDR3s include the opening cysteine and the closing phenylalanine or tryptophan. A D gene is named only where the DNA matches it firmly. Expanded clones get a size class; other rows say once, few or many, or leave the size out.

cdr3_length	clone_size	v_call	j_call	d_call	cdr3_aa	cdr3_nt
14	.	TRBV13	TRBJ1-2	TRBD1	CASSLGQGVGGYTF	TGTGCCAGCAGCTTGGGACAGGGGGTTGGTGGCTACACCTTC
15	.	TRBV7-2	TRBJ2-1	.	CASSLPRSGRNEQFF	TGTGCCAGCAGCTTACCTCGCTCAGGGCGCAATGAGCAGTTCTTC
14	.	TRBV6-4	TRBJ2-7	TRBD2	CASSDSSGSREQYF	TGTGCCAGCAGTGACTCTAGCGGGAGTCGCGAGCAGTACTTC
18	.	TRBV5-1	TRBJ2-3	TRBD2	CASSSAVYGTSVTDTQYF	TGCGCCAGCAGCTCCGCAGTTTACGGGACTAGCGTTACAGATACGCAGTATTTT
15	.	TRBV9	TRBJ2-7	.	CASSVDGTSYYEQYF	TGTGCCAGCAGCGTAGATGGGACAAGTTACTACGAGCAGTACTTC
16	.	TRBV7-8	TRBJ2-6	.	CASRYGLDSGANVLTF	TGTGCCAGCAGGTATGGACTGGACTCTGGGGCCAACGTCCTGACTTTC
13	.	TRBV29-1	TRBJ1-3	.	CSVAGLSGNTIYF	TGCAGCGTCGCAGGACTCTCTGGAAACACCATATATTTT
11	.	TRBV3-1/TRBV3-2	TRBJ2-3	.	CASSQAGTQYF	TGTGCCAGCAGCCAGGCAGGGACGCAGTATTTT
15	.	TRBV18	TRBJ1-3	TRBD1	CASSPRQGVVNTIYF	TGTGCCAGCTCACCCAGGCAGGGGGTGGTGAACACCATATATTTT
13	.	TRBV7-2	TRBJ2-3	.	CASSPPSDRTQYF	TGTGCCAGCAGCCCTCCTAGCGATAGGACGCAGTATTTT
14	.	TRBV5-6	TRBJ1-1	TRBD1	CASSFDRGRTEAFF	TGTGCCAGCAGCTTCGACAGGGGTCGCACTGAAGCTTTCTTT
16	.	TRBV18	TRBJ2-1	TRBD2	CASSPSVGAGGNEQFF	TGTGCCAGCTCACCCTCCGTTGGAGCGGGAGGCAATGAGCAGTTCTTC
17	.	TRBV7-7	TRBJ2-1	TRBD2	CASSLASGRDFYNEQFF	TGTGCTAGCAGCTTAGCTAGCGGGAGGGACTTCTACAATGAGCAGTTCTTC
14	.	TRBV7-9	TRBJ1-4	.	CASTQGSVREKLFF	TGTGCCAGCACCCAAGGGAGTGTAAGGGAAAAACTGTTTTTT
15	.	TRBV5-1	TRBJ2-1	TRBD1	CASSPDRVRGSEQFF	TGCGCCAGCAGCCCGGACAGGGTGAGGGGTAGTGAGCAGTTCTTC
15	once	TRBV2	TRBJ1-1	.	CASTLFGTGNTEAFF	TGTGCCAGCACCCTTTTTGGAACAGGGAACACTGAAGCTTTCTTT
15	.	TRBV18	TRBJ1-6	.	CASSPSTDYNSPLHF	TGTGCCAGCTCACCTTCGACAGACTATAATTCACCCCTCCACTTT
17	.	TRBV7-9	TRBJ2-2	.	CASDHPTGGSGTGELFF	TGTGCCAGCGACCATCCAACAGGCGGTAGTGGCACCGGGGAGCTGTTTTTT
16	.	TRBV29-1	TRBJ2-3	TRBD2	CSVGGLAGVRTDTQYF	TGCAGCGTGGGTGGACTAGCGGGAGTACGGACAGATACGCAGTATTTT